This TCR beta chain was identified in a study of T cell responses to AZD1222 COVID-19 vaccine. In the study overall: Pooled in the analysis were second doses at about 4 or about 12 weeks. Study-level findings and limits: There were mostly white British donors and more females than males, and clonal diversity was possibly underestimated. Spike-specific TCR breadth and depth rose after two AZD1222 doses. The study identified only five to seven AZD1222 recipients as seropositive at baseline.

Regarding this clone: Its antigen is undetermined. The same CDR3 arises from other DNA sequences in this sample as well.

Germline CDR1 is SEHNR and CDR2 is FQNEAQ (reference sequence). The V and J ends lost 3 bases and 5 bases respectively, with 20 bases between them. This CDR3 contains 16 residues. Sequencing used immunoSEQ multiplex PCR; TCRdb keeps in-frame clones, though not all of them. The sample consists of more than 85,000 clones, about 88% of them appearing once. This clonotype was obtained from an adult in good health. The V call is TRBV7-9, the J call TRBJ2-7; D is perhaps TRBD2 (8 bases). The material was peripheral blood, obtained on day 0 of AZD1222 vaccination. The CDR3 sequence: CASSFGGAGGADEQYF. In DNA form, the CDR3 reads TGTGCCAGCAGCTTCGGGGGGGCAGGGGGGGCCGACGAGCAGTACTTC.